This T cell receptor (beta chain) originates from a study of cytomegalovirus exposure and HLA in healthy donors. The count of this clone is one. The PCR made use of 60 Vbeta and 13 Jbeta primers. The method was immunoSEQ multiplex PCR; TCRdb's version includes in-frame clones alone and lacks a portion of them. The sample records roughly 100,000 clones, under 85% being singletons. There are 16 residues in the CDR3. Germline V gene sequence: CDR1 SGHAT, CDR2 FQNNGV. Trimming cost V 5 bases and J 6 bases, with 23 bases left between them. The rearrangement uses TRBV11-2 and TRBJ2-7, with no clear D. Input material: PBMCs. This sequence originates from a man aged 18 to 29 in good health and CMV-seronegative. The CDR3 sequence: CASSARIGLLFREQYF. The CDR3 DNA reads TGTGCCAGCAGCGCCCGTATTGGGCTCTTATTTCGCGAGCAGTACTTC.